Sequencing of this TCR beta chain was carried out in a study of CD8 T cells in Susac syndrome. Study in general: Active disease was present in about six of the sequenced Susac syndrome patients, and remission in fewer than 10.

Sequencing of TCR beta, carried out with a high-throughput approach, was applied to CD8+ and CD4+ T cells from the blood. The CDR3 spans 13 residues. Trimming stripped 2 bases from V and 0 bases from J, with 4 bases between. Random hexamers served to reverse transcribe about 0.45 to 1 ug RNA. The authors amplified TCR beta CDR3 across 54 Vbeta and 13 Jbeta using immunoSEQ multiplex PCR. TCRdb fed the immunoSEQ multiplex PCR reads into MiXCR, producing one record per CDR3 protein. The sample yields about 180,000 distinct CDR3 sequences, 90% to 95% seen once. The specimen was CD4+ T cells from PBMCs. This receptor was taken from a human donor with Susac syndrome. This chain joins TRBV12-3 or TRBV12-4 and TRBJ1-1; D is unclear. CDR3 amino acids: CASSLNLNTEAFF. In nucleotides, the CDR3 is TGTGCCAGCAGTTTAAACTTGAACACTGAAGCTTTCTTT.